This TCR beta chain is drawn from a study of Ad26.COV2.S vaccination and SARS-CoV-2 variants. Study observations and caveats: For non-spike TCRs, breadth in vaccine recipients resembled that in placebo recipients.

This clone appeared a single time. Antigen unknown. Using immunoSEQ multiplex PCR, the repertoire was profiled, and TCRdb retains in-frame clones only, with some absent. The sample comprises fewer than 600,000 clones, roughly nine tenths of which are singletons, and 1.7% rests with the top ten. Per germline, CDR1 MDHEN and CDR2 SYDVKM. CDR3 length: 15 amino acids. J lost 1 base, V lost 6 bases, and 4 bases had no gene match. The sample's treatment: 19 received Ad26.COV2.S at low or high dose, single or two shots; 5 received placebo; per-sample allocation not given. Specimens were obtained on day 63 following the first vaccine or placebo injection.

J is TRBJ2-3 and V is TRBV28; TRBD2 matches at 10 bases. The sequence was obtained from a person aged 18-65 years who received the Ad26.COV2.S COVID-19 vaccine or a placebo. The sample consisted of peripheral blood, taken in a trial of Ad26.COV2.S vaccine versus placebo. DNA for the CDR3: TGTGCCAGCAGGACTCTAGCGGGGGGCACAGATACGCAGTATTTT. This encodes CASRTLAGGTDTQYF. The entire variable domain, with the rest obtained from reference TRBV28 and TRBJ2-3, is as follows: DVKVTQSSRYLVKRTGEKVFLECVQDMDHENMFWYRQDPGLGLRLIYFSYDVKMKEKGDIPEGYSVSREKKERFSLILESASTNQTSMYLCASRTLAGGTDTQYFGPGTRLTVL.